The 20 T cell receptor beta chains below all came from one sample that was sequenced in a study of STAT5B mutations in CD4+ large granular lymphocyte leukemia (dated by TCRdb to between 2020 and 2023). Libraries were prepared through the immunoSEQ multiplex PCR assay. The table was pulled from immuneACCESS by TCRdb, which kept in-frame rearrangements only. Such tables lose some clones; where checked, under half of the loss comes from unresolved V genes, and the rest has no known cause. This sample is represented by several thousand clones; roughly four fifths of them were singletons. The ten largest make up around 80% of the sample. The sample consisted of PBMCs. Every receptor here comes from a man aged 70-80 years with CD4+ T-cell large granular lymphocyte leukemia.

The chain couples TRBV9 to TRBJ2-3, with 11 positions matching TRBD2. The CDR3 runs 16 residues. Germline CDR1 reads SGDLS; CDR2 reads YYNGEE. The V segment lost 1 base and the J segment 2 bases; nucleotides outside the gene matches: 3. Written as DNA, the CDR3 is TGTGCCAGCAGCGTATCACTAGCGGGGGACACAGATACGCAGTATTTT. It encodes CASSVSLAGDTDTQYF.

A single count supports this clone. The chain combines TRBV9 with TRBJ2-5, with D possibly TRBD2 on 6 matching bases. From germline, CDR1 is SGDLS and CDR2 YYNGEE. Trimming cost V 3 bases and J 0 bases, with 15 bases left between them. The CDR3 is 16 amino acids. CDR3 protein: CASSATGRDYQETQYF. The CDR3, as DNA: TGTGCCAGCAGCGCAACGGGCCGGGACTACCAAGAGACCCAGTACTTC.

The rearrangement joins TRBV7-9 to TRBJ1-5; D remains ambiguous. CDR1 and CDR2 from the germline V gene are SEHNR and FQNEAQ (reference sequence). Trimming took 4 bases from V and 5 from J, leaving 6 bases between them. This CDR3 comprises 12 residues. The CDR3 sequence: CASSSSYQPQHF. In nucleotides, the CDR3 is TGTGCCAGCAGCTCAAGTTATCAGCCCCAGCATTTT.

The chain is built from TRBV29-1 and TRBJ2-7, with TRBD1 identical over 12 bases. The V and J ends lost 3 bases and 1 base, in that order; junction bases with no gene match: 4. This CDR3 is 15 amino acids long. Germline CDR1 reads SQVTM; CDR2 reads ANQGSEA. The CDR3 loop reads CSVDGTGGSSYEQYF. CDR3 bases: TGCAGCGTTGACGGGACAGGGGGCTCGTCCTACGAGCAGTACTTC.

The gene calls are TRBV11-1 and TRBJ2-1; D gene unclear. The V end lost 6 bases, the J end lost 6 bases, and 9 bases lay between the germline ends. Germline loops: CDR1 SGHAT, CDR2 FQDESV (reference sequence). This CDR3 comprises 12 residues. CDR3 amino acids: CASRGESNEQFF. CDR3 in DNA: TGTGCCAGCAGAGGAGAGTCCAATGAGCAGTTCTTC.

The V and J genes are TRBV7-9 and TRBJ2-2; no firm D call. The CDR3 consists of 15 residues. V dropped 5 bases and J dropped 1 base, with 11 bases sitting between them. Germline V CDR1 and CDR2: SEHNR, FQNEAQ (reference sequence). CDR3 nucleotide sequence: TGTGCCAGCAGCCCTACAACGGGGAACACCGGGGAGCTGTTTTTT. This sequence encodes CASSPTTGNTGELFF.

The chain carries TRBV10-3 and TRBJ1-2; possibly TRBD1 for D (6 bases). The CDR3 contains 14 residues. Deletions cut 6 bases from V and 8 bases from J, with 19 bases between. Germline loops: CDR1 ENHRY, CDR2 SYGVKD. The chain's CDR3 is CAIRKTGVAEGYTF. The DNA for the CDR3 is TGTGCCATCAGAAAGACAGGAGTCGCTGAAGGCTACACCTTC.

The chain uses TRBV5-1 and TRBJ1-1; D call uncertain. The germline V gene encodes CDR1 SGHRS and CDR2 YFSETQ. V shed 0 bases and J shed 4 bases, with 16 bases lying between them. The CDR3 is 16 residues long. CDR3: CASSLAGPVGTTEAFF. The CDR3 nucleotides are TGCGCCAGCAGCTTGGCCGGGCCCGTGGGTACCACTGAAGCTTTCTTT.

J is TRBJ1-2 and V is TRBV5-5, with 7 bases aligning to TRBD1. The ends lost 4 bases at V and 4 bases at J; junction bases unmatched: 7. Germline V gene data show CDR1 as SGHKS and CDR2 as YYEKEE (reference sequence). CDR3 size: 14 residues. The CDR3 region is CASSPEQGPYGYTF. DNA of the CDR3: TGTGCCAGCAGCCCCGAACAGGGGCCCTATGGCTACACCTTC.

The V call is TRBV27, the J call TRBJ1-1, with D hard to call. This CDR3 is 16 amino acids long. Germline V gene sequence: CDR1 MNHEY, CDR2 SMNVEV (reference sequence). Between the trimmed V and J ends, which lost 5 bases and 14 bases, there was a span of 30 bases. CDR3: CASSRDLRPVPPEYFF. The CDR3 nucleotides read TGTGCCAGCAGTCGCGATTTAAGGCCGGTCCCTCCTGAGTACTTCTTT.

J is TRBJ1-5 and V is TRBV9; no firm D call. The germline V and J ends were trimmed by 7 bases and 0 bases, with 8 bases remaining between them. Germline CDR1 and CDR2: SGDLS and YYNGEE. The CDR3 is made up of 13 amino acids. The CDR3 protein is CASGGLSNQPQHF. In DNA form, the CDR3 reads TGTGCCAGCGGCGGACTTAGCAATCAGCCCCAGCATTTT.

The chain employs TRBV4-1 and TRBJ2-7; 8 bases line up with TRBD1. V lost 4 bases and J lost 1; bases outside the gene matches: 6. There are 15 residues in the CDR3. The germline gives CDR1 MGHRA, CDR2 YSYEKL. DNA of the CDR3: TGCGCCAGCAGCCCCCTCTGGACAGGGTCCTACGAGCAGTACTTC. The encoded protein is CASSPLWTGSYEQYF.

V gene TRBV9 combines with J gene TRBJ1-1; unclear D gene. Germline lookup yields CDR1 SGDLS and CDR2 YYNGEE. Trimming pared 3 bases from V and 0 bases from J, leaving 9 bases between. CDR3 size: 14 residues. This CDR3 reads CASSAHGVNTEAFF. The CDR3 DNA is TGTGCCAGCAGCGCCCACGGGGTGAACACTGAAGCTTTCTTT.

This sequence joins TRBV7-6 and TRBJ2-4; 10 nucleotides align to TRBD2. Losses at the gene ends were 5 bases for V and 5 bases for J; bases not matched to a gene: 9. CDR3 size: 16 residues. Germline V CDR1 and CDR2: SGHVS, FNYEAQ. CDR3 bases: TGTGCCAGCAGCCATCAGCGGGGGGGAACCCAAAACATTCAGTACTTC. Translated, it gives CASSHQRGGTQNIQYF.

The chain joins TRBV7-2 to TRBJ2-7; D ambiguous. The CDR3 consists of 11 residues. The germline V and J ends were trimmed by 1 base and 5 bases, with 3 bases remaining between them. CDR1 and CDR2 (germline): SGHTA, FQGNSA. CDR3 nucleotides: TGTGCCAGCAGCTTAGTAGACGAGCAGTACTTC. Translation: CASSLVDEQYF.

Turning to this clone: The same CDR3 arises from other DNA sequences in this sample as well. The CDR3 DNA reads as TGTGCCTGGAAGTCGACTAGCGGGGACACCGGGGAGCTGTTTTTT. It encodes CAWKSTSGDTGELFF. The V and J genes are TRBV30 and TRBJ2-2, with 11 nucleotides matching TRBD2. The CDR3 consists of 15 residues. The germline gives CDR1 GTSNPN, CDR2 SVGIG (reference sequence). Trimming cost V 4 bases and J 3 bases; bases outside gene matches: 4. The whole variable domain, remainder taken from reference TRBV30 and TRBJ2-2, is SQTIHQWPATLVQPVGSPLSLECTVEGTSNPNLYWYRQAAGRGLQLLFYSVGIGQISSEVPQNLSASRPQDRQFILSSKKLLLSDSGFYLCAWKSTSGDTGELFFGEGSRLTVL.

This clone was seen a single time. The chain employs TRBV7-6 and TRBJ1-3, with TRBD1 as a possible D gene (5 bases). Between the trimmed V and J ends, which lost 3 bases and 0 bases, there was a span of 9 bases. The CDR3 is 15 residues long. Per germline, CDR1 SGHVS and CDR2 FNYEAQ. DNA of the CDR3: TGTGCCAGCAGCTTGAACAGGCCCTCTGGAAACACCATATATTTT. Amino acids: CASSLNRPSGNTIYF. Variable domain in full (rest from reference TRBV7-6 and TRBJ1-3): GAGVSQSPRYKVTKRGQDVALRCDPISGHVSLYWYRQALGQGPEFLTYFNYEAQQDKSGLPNDRFSAERPEGSISTLTIQRTEQRDSAMYRCASSLNRPSGNTIYFGEGSWLTVV.

The V and J genes are TRBV5-1 and TRBJ2-7, with D perhaps TRBD1 (6 bases). From germline, CDR1 is SGHRS and CDR2 YFSETQ. This CDR3 comprises 18 residues. V was pared by 3 bases and J by 0 bases, with 22 bases between. The CDR3 region is CASSSPILTGRYSYEQYF. The CDR3 bases are TGCGCCAGCAGCTCACCAATTTTAACAGGGCGCTACTCCTACGAGCAGTACTTC.

This clone was seen a few times. The rearrangement joins TRBV29-1 to TRBJ2-7; D not certain. Germline V lookup: CDR1 SQVTM, CDR2 ANQGSEA. The V end lost 6 bases, the J end lost 7 bases, and 19 bases lay between the germline ends. CDR3 length: 13 residues. The CDR3 sequence: CSVGFGESREQYF. CDR3 nucleotide sequence: TGCAGCGTCGGATTTGGAGAGTCTCGGGAGCAGTACTTC.

This clone appeared a few times. This sequence joins TRBV7-9 and TRBJ1-1; 11 bases align to TRBD1. CDR3 length: 12 amino acids. Trimming took 3 bases from V and 13 from J; bases not matched to a gene: 4. Germline CDR1 reads SEHNR; CDR2 reads FQNEAQ (reference sequence). The CDR3, as DNA: TGTGCCAGCAGCTTCTCCGGGACAGGGGGTTTCTTT. This codes for CASSFSGTGGFF.